Listed below are T cell receptor beta chains from one sample, sequenced in a study of cytomegalovirus exposure and HLA in healthy donors. The method was immunoSEQ multiplex PCR; TCRdb's version includes in-frame clones alone and lacks a portion of them. Among 200,000 to 250,000 clones, around 75% were seen once, and the ten largest hold roughly 2%. Sequencing was carried out using PBMCs. All receptors come from a woman in her twenties or thirties in good health and CMV-seronegative. Each CDR3 is given with its conserved first and last residue. D genes are given only for firm matches. Not every row has a clone size; where given, it reads once, few, many or a size class.

D gene: TRBD1
clone size: -
J gene: TRBJ2-3
V gene: TRBV29-1
CDR3 protein: CSVEGGKGADTQYF
CDR3 DNA: TGCAGCGTTGAAGGGGGCAAGGGGGCGGATACGCAGTATTTT

D gene: -
clone size: -
J gene: TRBJ2-7
V gene: TRBV5-5
CDR3 protein: CASSLYGQSGEQYF
CDR3 DNA: TGTGCCAGCAGCTTGTACGGACAGTCGGGGGAGCAGTACTTC

D gene: -
clone size: -
J gene: TRBJ2-5
V gene: TRBV5-4
CDR3 protein: CASSLTGSQETQYF
CDR3 DNA: TGTGCCAGCAGCTTGACAGGATCCCAAGAGACCCAGTACTTC

D gene: -
clone size: -
J gene: TRBJ2-3
V gene: TRBV30
CDR3 protein: CAWRQPGADTQYF
CDR3 DNA: TGTGCCTGGAGGCAGCCAGGCGCAGATACGCAGTATTTT

D gene: TRBD2
clone size: -
J gene: TRBJ2-3
V gene: TRBV5-1
CDR3 protein: CVSSLGATSGSTDTQYF
CDR3 DNA: TGCGTCAGCAGCTTGGGGGCGACTAGCGGGAGCACAGATACGCAGTATTTT

D gene: TRBD1
clone size: -
J gene: TRBJ1-4
V gene: TRBV5-4
CDR3 protein: CASSQRQGNNEKLFF
CDR3 DNA: TGTGCCAGCAGCCAGAGACAGGGTAATAATGAAAAACTGTTTTTT

D gene: TRBD1
clone size: -
J gene: TRBJ1-4
V gene: TRBV2
CDR3 protein: CASRPGTAVEKLFF
CDR3 DNA: TGTGCCAGCAGGCCCGGGACAGCGGTTGAAAAACTGTTTTTT

D gene: TRBD2
clone size: -
J gene: TRBJ2-1
V gene: TRBV9
CDR3 protein: CASSVARGTSGYNEQFF
CDR3 DNA: TGTGCCAGCAGCGTAGCCAGGGGGACTAGCGGCTACAATGAGCAGTTCTTC

D gene: -
clone size: -
J gene: TRBJ1-1
V gene: TRBV2
CDR3 protein: CASSEVVRMNTEAFF
CDR3 DNA: TGTGCCAGCAGTGAAGTTGTCAGGATGAACACTGAAGCTTTCTTT

D gene: -
clone size: -
J gene: TRBJ1-4
V gene: TRBV6-5
CDR3 protein: CASSNPGRDEKLFF
CDR3 DNA: TGTGCCAGCAGTAATCCAGGGAGGGATGAAAAACTGTTTTTT

D gene: -
clone size: -
J gene: TRBJ2-5
V gene: TRBV27
CDR3 protein: CASSPTYYQETQYF
CDR3 DNA: TGTGCCAGCAGTCCCACTTACTACCAAGAGACCCAGTACTTC

D gene: -
clone size: -
J gene: TRBJ2-1
V gene: TRBV7-2
CDR3 protein: CASSLAGTYNEQFF
CDR3 DNA: TGTGCCAGCAGCTTAGCGGGCACATACAATGAGCAGTTCTTC

D gene: TRBD1
clone size: -
J gene: TRBJ2-5
V gene: TRBV7-9
CDR3 protein: CASESPGQETQYF
CDR3 DNA: TGTGCCAGCGAATCACCGGGACAGGAGACCCAGTACTTC

D gene: -
clone size: -
J gene: TRBJ2-5
V gene: TRBV7-6
CDR3 protein: CASSLGRGRGALKETQYF
CDR3 DNA: TGTGCCAGCAGCCTCGGGAGGGGGCGTGGGGCCCTAAAAGAGACCCAGTACTTC

D gene: -
clone size: -
J gene: TRBJ2-7
V gene: TRBV14
CDR3 protein: CASSHLSQGNEQYF
CDR3 DNA: TGTGCCAGCAGCCACCTTTCACAGGGAAACGAGCAGTACTTC

D gene: TRBD1
clone size: -
J gene: TRBJ1-1
V gene: TRBV11-3
CDR3 protein: CASSLGPGGIETEAFF
CDR3 DNA: TGTGCCAGCAGCTTAGGCCCAGGGGGGATAGAGACTGAAGCTTTCTTT

D gene: TRBD1
clone size: -
J gene: TRBJ1-1
V gene: TRBV14
CDR3 protein: CASSHRTGANAEAFF
CDR3 DNA: TGTGCCAGCAGCCACAGGACAGGCGCTAACGCTGAAGCTTTCTTT

D gene: TRBD2
clone size: once
J gene: TRBJ2-7
V gene: TRBV27
CDR3 protein: CASSLRGSTNEQYF
CDR3 DNA: TGTGCCAGCAGTTTACGCGGGAGTACCAACGAGCAGTACTTC

D gene: TRBD2
clone size: -
J gene: TRBJ2-1
V gene: TRBV5-1
CDR3 protein: CASSIFRLASSYNEQFF
CDR3 DNA: TGCGCCAGCAGCATATTCCGACTAGCCAGCTCCTACAATGAGCAGTTCTTC

D gene: TRBD1
clone size: few
J gene: TRBJ1-1
V gene: TRBV6-1
CDR3 protein: CAIRGTGGNTEAFF
CDR3 DNA: TGTGCCATCAGGGGGACAGGGGGGAACACTGAAGCTTTCTTT

D gene: -
clone size: -
J gene: TRBJ1-2
V gene: TRBV29-1
CDR3 protein: CSVALDSYGYTF
CDR3 DNA: TGCAGCGTAGCATTGGACAGCTATGGCTACACCTTC

D gene: TRBD2
clone size: once
J gene: TRBJ2-2
V gene: TRBV2
CDR3 protein: CASTPRGLAEITGELFF
CDR3 DNA: TGTGCCAGCACTCCAAGAGGACTAGCGGAGATCACCGGGGAGCTGTTTTTT

D gene: TRBD1
clone size: few
J gene: TRBJ2-5
V gene: TRBV6-6
CDR3 protein: CATSPGQIQETQYF
CDR3 DNA: TGTGCCACGTCTCCGGGACAGATCCAAGAGACCCAGTACTTC

D gene: -
clone size: few
J gene: TRBJ2-5
V gene: TRBV7-9
CDR3 protein: CASSLALADVQETQYF
CDR3 DNA: TGTGCCAGCAGCTTAGCTCTAGCCGACGTACAAGAGACCCAGTACTTC